Shown below are 26 T cell receptor beta chains from a single sample sequenced in a study of cytomegalovirus exposure and HLA in healthy donors. The PCR used 60 Vbeta and 13 Jbeta primers. Libraries were prepared by immunoSEQ multiplex PCR; TCRdb keeps only in-frame clonotypes and omits some of them. The sample has 34,000 or so clones; the top ten hold roughly 2%. The source material was PBMCs. These TCRs come from a woman in her thirties or forties in good health and CMV-seropositive.

J is TRBJ2-5 and V is TRBV7-9; 8 positions agree with TRBD2. Germline-derived CDR1 and CDR2 are SEHNR and FQNEAQ (reference sequence). The V and J ends lost 1 base and 5 bases, in that order; junction bases with no gene match: 9. CDR3 size: 16 residues. The CDR3 nucleotides are TGTGCCAGCAGCTTAGGCGGGGGGACGCTAGGGGAGACCCAGTACTTC. Its translation is CASSLGGGTLGETQYF. The whole variable domain, filled in from reference TRBV7-9 and TRBJ2-5, reads DTGVSQNPRHKITKRGQNVTFRCDPISEHNRLYWYRQTLGQGPEFLTYFQNEAQLEKSRLLSDRFSAERPKGSFSTLEIQRTEQGDSAMYLCASSLGGGTLGETQYFGPGTRLLVL.

The J gene is TRBJ2-7, the V gene TRBV6-1; 8 bases align to TRBD1. The CDR3 has 12 residues. In germline, CDR1 is MNHNS, CDR2 SASEGT. The ends lost 7 bases at V and 3 bases at J; junction bases unmatched: 2. This chain's CDR3 is CASTGGYYEQYF. The CDR3 DNA follows: TGTGCCAGCACAGGGGGCTACTACGAGCAGTACTTC.

This clone is classed as medium-sized by frequency. CDR3 sequence reads: CASSAAYRGDIQYF. In DNA form, the CDR3 reads TGTGCCAGCAGCGCCGCCTACAGGGGGGACATTCAGTACTTC. The rearrangement links TRBV9 to TRBJ2-4; TRBD1 aligns across 8 bases. V shed 3 bases and J 8 bases; nucleotides not matched to a gene: 7. CDR1 is SGDLS, CDR2 YYNGEE, per germline. The CDR3 totals 14 residues.

The chain is built from TRBV30 and TRBJ1-1; maybe TRBD1 (6 bases). Trimming cost V 1 base and J 6 bases, with 12 bases left between them. This CDR3 has 13 amino acids. Germline loops: CDR1 GTSNPN, CDR2 SVGIG (reference sequence). CDR3 region: CAWSATGIAEAFF. The CDR3 nucleotides read TGTGCCTGGAGTGCAACAGGGATCGCTGAAGCTTTCTTT.

The chain employs TRBV21-1 and TRBJ1-5; the D call in the table, TRBD1, was not verified against the DNA. TRBV21-1 is given as a pseudogene. The CDR3 length is 17 residues. The CDR3 loop is CASSKTLSDRGQQPQHF. The CDR3 nucleotides are TGTGCCAGCAGCAAAACTTTATCCGACAGGGGGCAACAGCCCCAGCATTTT.

V usage is TRBV7-6 and J usage is TRBJ2-1; 7 bases align to TRBD1. V shed 7 bases and J 8 bases; nucleotides not matched to a gene: 8. Germline assignment: CDR1 SGHVS and CDR2 FNYEAQ. CDR3 length: 13 residues. The CDR3, as DNA: TGTGCCAGCAACCGGGGACAGTTTGATGAGCAGTTCTTC. Protein product: CASNRGQFDEQFF.

The CDR3 reads CASSTEAGYEQYF. As DNA, the CDR3 is TGTGCCAGTAGTACCGAGGCGGGCTACGAGCAGTACTTC. V gene TRBV19 combines with J gene TRBJ2-7, with a possible D match to TRBD2 (5 bases). Between the trimmed V and J ends, which lost 4 bases and 3 bases, there was a span of 10 bases. CDR1 and CDR2 from the germline V gene are LNHDA and SQIVND (reference sequence). The length of the CDR3 is 13 residues.

The V and J genes are TRBV5-1 and TRBJ1-1; a possible D gene is TRBD1 (5 bases). The V end lost 1 base, the J end lost 5 bases, and 12 bases lay between the germline ends. The CDR3 sequence is 14 residues long. Germline lookup yields CDR1 SGHRS and CDR2 YFSETQ. In nucleotides, the CDR3 is TGCGCCAGCAGCTTGATACGGGGGGGGACTGAAGCTTTCTTT. Translated: CASSLIRGGTEAFF.

The CDR3 loop reads CASGLNSGRALYEQFF. The CDR3, as DNA: TGCGCCAGCGGACTCAATAGCGGGAGGGCCCTCTATGAGCAGTTCTTC. The genes are TRBV5-1 and TRBJ2-1; 11 bases are shared with TRBD2. Germline V gives CDR1 SGHRS, CDR2 YFSETQ. CDR3 length: 16 amino acids. V trimming: 7 bases; J trimming: 8 bases; junction bases outside the gene matches: 14.

The rearrangement uses TRBV29-1 and TRBJ2-1; the match to TRBD2 covers 10 bases. CDR1 SQVTM and CDR2 ANQGSEA come from the germline V gene. The CDR3 is made up of 14 amino acids. Unmatched junction bases numbered 12, after V lost 4 bases and J lost 12 bases. CDR3 DNA sequence: TGCAGCGTTGGTCGAACTAGCGGGATCATACGGCAGTTCTTC. Residues: CSVGRTSGIIRQFF.

The V gene is TRBV19, the J gene TRBJ2-6; 8 bases are shared with TRBD2. This CDR3 has 15 amino acids. In germline, CDR1 is LNHDA, CDR2 SQIVND (reference sequence). V dropped 7 bases and J dropped 2; count of bases not matched to a gene: 4. The CDR3 DNA reads as TGTGCCAGTAACGGGGGGGATGCTGGGGCCAACGTCCTGACTTTC. This codes for CASNGGDAGANVLTF.

The gene calls are TRBV15 and TRBJ2-7; D remains ambiguous. V lost 0 bases and J lost 0, with 3 bases in between. CDR3 size: 13 residues. CDR1 is LNHNV, CDR2 YYDKDF, per germline (reference sequence). The CDR3 nucleotides read TGTGCCACCAGCAGAGATATCTCCTACGAGCAGTACTTC. This sequence encodes CATSRDISYEQYF.

This sequence joins TRBV5-1 and TRBJ2-7; 8 bases map to TRBD1. V shed 4 bases, J shed 5 bases, and the junction held 14 bases outside the gene matches. The V gene's germline CDR1 is SGHRS and CDR2 YFSETQ. There are 16 residues in the CDR3. The CDR3 loop is CASSQGPRQGSNEQYF. In DNA, the CDR3 is TGCGCCAGCAGCCAAGGACCCCGACAGGGGAGTAACGAGCAGTACTTC.

This rearrangement joins TRBV28 to TRBJ2-7, with 9 nucleotides matching TRBD2. The V gene's germline CDR1 is MDHEN and CDR2 SYDVKM. There are 13 residues in the CDR3. The V and J ends lost 5 bases and 6 bases, in that order; junction bases with no gene match: 5. The CDR3 bases are TGTGCCAGCAGTCCCCGACTAGCGGCCGAGCAGTACTTC. It yields the protein CASSPRLAAEQYF.

The chain employs TRBV10-1 and TRBJ1-3; D is unresolved. Per germline, CDR1 WNHNN and CDR2 SYGVQD (reference sequence). The CDR3 has 15 amino acids. V lost 7 bases and J 1 base, leaving 14 bases between the germline ends. CDR3 loop: CASILLGESGNTIYF. For the CDR3, the DNA is TGCGCCAGCATTTTATTAGGAGAGTCTGGAAACACCATATATTTT.

This sequence joins TRBV7-9 and TRBJ1-1; 8 nucleotides agree with TRBD1. This CDR3 contains 15 residues. Germline lookup yields CDR1 SEHNR and CDR2 FQNEAQ (reference sequence). The V and J ends lost 4 bases and 12 bases, in that order; junction bases with no gene match: 16. The chain's CDR3 is CASSSFAKGQGGTFF. The DNA of the CDR3 is TGTGCCAGCAGCTCGTTTGCCAAAGGACAGGGAGGAACTTTCTTT.

J is TRBJ2-7 and V is TRBV10-3, with TRBD1 matching 10 bases. Per the germline V gene, CDR1 is ENHRY and CDR2 is SYGVKD. With V trimmed by 5 bases and J by 4 bases, 17 bases remained unmatched. The CDR3 is 18 residues long. The CDR3 DNA follows: TGTGCCATCAGTTCACCGGGAGGACAGGGGGGCCTCCGGTACGAGCAGTACTTC. Its translation is CAISSPGGQGGLRYEQYF.

The J gene is TRBJ2-1, the V gene TRBV18; the match to TRBD1 covers 7 bases. The germline CDR1 and CDR2 sequences are KGHSH and LQKENI. With 1 base clipped from V and 4 bases from J, the junction kept 4 bases outside the gene matches. This CDR3 contains 15 residues. The CDR3 here is CASSPQGGRYNEQFF. Here the CDR3 DNA reads TGTGCCAGCTCACCACAAGGGGGCCGGTACAATGAGCAGTTCTTC.

V is TRBV9 and J is TRBJ1-1; possible D gene TRBD1, 6 bases. The V gene lost 0 bases and the J gene lost 4 bases, with 10 bases spanning the gap. Germline loops: CDR1 SGDLS, CDR2 YYNGEE. The CDR3 is 14 amino acids. This CDR3 reads CASSVENRATEAFF. The CDR3 DNA reads TGTGCCAGCAGCGTAGAAAACAGGGCCACTGAAGCTTTCTTT.

The chain links TRBV5-1 to TRBJ2-2; weak D call: TRBD1 (5 bases). Looked up from germline, CDR1 is SGHRS and CDR2 is YFSETQ. The CDR3 consists of 14 residues. The germline V and J ends were trimmed by 6 bases and 4 bases, with 13 bases remaining between them. The CDR3 loop reads CASTGGATTGELFF. Written as DNA, the CDR3 is TGCGCCAGCACCGGTGGGGCTACCACCGGGGAGCTGTTTTTT.

This sequence joins TRBV29-1 and TRBJ2-7; maybe TRBD2 (6 bases). V lost 4 bases to trimming and J lost 3 bases, with 13 bases between them. Germline assignment: CDR1 SQVTM and CDR2 ANQGSEA. CDR3 length: 13 residues. CDR3 amino acids: CSVVGGYSYEQYF. The CDR3 nucleotides read TGCAGCGTTGTTGGGGGGTACAGCTACGAGCAGTACTTC.

The V gene is TRBV19, the J gene TRBJ2-7; 7 bases match TRBD1. The CDR3 is made up of 15 amino acids. With 4 bases clipped from V and 2 bases from J, the junction kept 8 bases outside the gene matches. The germline CDR1 and CDR2 sequences are LNHDA and SQIVND (reference sequence). The CDR3 here is CASSTPGQPPYEQYF. Here the CDR3 DNA reads TGTGCCAGTAGTACCCCGGGACAGCCGCCCTACGAGCAGTACTTC.

The chain couples TRBV7-8 to TRBJ2-1, with TRBD1 matching over 7 bases. Germline V lookup: CDR1 SGHVS, CDR2 FQNEAQ. V was clipped by 2 bases and J by 9 bases; unmatched bases: 4. The CDR3 is 13 amino acids. CDR3 nucleotide sequence: TGTGCCAGCAGCTTAACAGGGGATGCTGAGCAGTTCTTC. This encodes CASSLTGDAEQFF.

Here the CDR3 DNA reads TGTGCCTGGAGTGTTGGACAGTTGGGGGTAATACGGACCGGGGAGCTGTTTTTT. Amino acids: CAWSVGQLGVIRTGELFF. This sequence joins TRBV30 and TRBJ2-2; possible D gene TRBD1, 6 bases. V lost 0 bases and J lost 5, with 22 bases in between. CDR1 is GTSNPN and CDR2 is SVGIG in the germline V gene (reference sequence). The CDR3 length is 18 residues.

The CDR3 loop reads CASSLYNPRNEQFF. As DNA, the CDR3 is TGTGCCAGCAGCTTATACAACCCCAGGAATGAGCAGTTCTTC. V is TRBV5-6 and J is TRBJ2-1, with D unresolved. Between the trimmed V and J ends, which lost 2 bases and 7 bases, there was a span of 13 bases. The CDR3 covers 14 residues. In germline, CDR1 is SGHDT, CDR2 YYEEEE.

The rearrangement links TRBV28 to TRBJ1-3; possible D gene TRBD1, 6 bases. This CDR3 is built from 18 residues. Germline V gives CDR1 MDHEN, CDR2 SYDVKM. V shed 7 bases and J shed 1 base, with 23 bases lying between them. The CDR3 DNA sequence: TGTGCCAGCACCCTCAAGGGGGGGCGCGGATGGTCTGGAAACACCATATATTTT. It codes for CASTLKGGRGWSGNTIYF.